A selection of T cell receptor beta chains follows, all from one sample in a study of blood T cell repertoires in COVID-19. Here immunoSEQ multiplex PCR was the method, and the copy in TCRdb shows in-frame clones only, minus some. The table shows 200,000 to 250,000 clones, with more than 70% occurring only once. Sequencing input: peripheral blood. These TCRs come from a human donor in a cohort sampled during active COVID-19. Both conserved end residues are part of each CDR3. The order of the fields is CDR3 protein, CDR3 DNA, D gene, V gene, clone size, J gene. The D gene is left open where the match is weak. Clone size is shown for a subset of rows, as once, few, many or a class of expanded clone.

CDR3: CASSLVGDGGNTIYF
DNA: TGCGCCAGCAGCTTGGTAGGGGATGGTGGAAACACCATATATTTT
D: .
V: TRBV5-1
size: .
J: TRBJ1-3

CDR3: CASRHRGSGANVLTF
DNA: TGTGCCAGTAGGCACAGGGGTTCTGGGGCCAACGTCCTGACTTTC
D: TRBD1
V: TRBV19
size: .
J: TRBJ2-6

CDR3: CASSLAGTYEQYF
DNA: TGCGCCAGCAGCTTGGCGGGTACCTACGAGCAGTACTTC
D: .
V: TRBV5-1
size: .
J: TRBJ2-7

CDR3: CASSRKSGDGYTF
DNA: TGTGCCAGCAGCCGAAAGTCAGGGGACGGCTACACCTTC
D: .
V: TRBV27
size: .
J: TRBJ1-2

CDR3: CASSYGQGDEQYF
DNA: TGTGCCAGCAGTTACGGACAGGGGGACGAGCAGTACTTC
D: TRBD1
V: TRBV5-8
size: .
J: TRBJ2-7

CDR3: CASSLRGGFDEKLFF
DNA: TGTGCCAGCAGCCTGCGGGGGGGGTTCGATGAAAAACTGTTTTTT
D: .
V: TRBV3-1/TRBV3-2
size: .
J: TRBJ1-4

CDR3: CASSPTGVAAGELFF
DNA: TGTGCCAGCAGCCCCACAGGGGTGGCAGCCGGGGAGCTGTTTTTT
D: TRBD1
V: TRBV5-4
size: .
J: TRBJ2-2

CDR3: CAWSRAGAPAFF
DNA: TGTGCCTGGAGTCGGGCGGGCGCGCCAGCTTTCTTT
D: .
V: TRBV30
size: .
J: TRBJ1-1

CDR3: CASSSPGSGANVLTF
DNA: TGTGCCAGCAGCTCTCCGGGGTCTGGGGCCAACGTCCTGACTTTC
D: .
V: TRBV5-4
size: few
J: TRBJ2-6

CDR3: CASTDRVGQPQHF
DNA: TGTGCCAGTACCGACAGGGTGGGCCAGCCCCAGCATTTT
D: TRBD1
V: TRBV19
size: once
J: TRBJ1-5

CDR3: CASSLDGGVVPAYF
DNA: TGCGCCAGCAGCTTGGATGGAGGGGTCGTGCCGGCGTATTTT
D: .
V: TRBV5-1
size: .
J: TRBJ2-3

CDR3: CASSAGRGPYEQYF
DNA: TGTGCCAGCTCGGCCGGGCGGGGGCCTTACGAGCAGTACTTC
D: .
V: TRBV3-1/TRBV3-2
size: .
J: TRBJ2-7

CDR3: CASSYSGQQDQPQHF
DNA: TGTGCCAGCAGTTACTCTGGACAGCAGGATCAGCCCCAGCATTTT
D: .
V: TRBV6-5
size: .
J: TRBJ1-5

CDR3: CASSKDSGATEAFF
DNA: TGTGCCAGCTCCAAGGACAGCGGGGCCACTGAAGCTTTCTTT
D: .
V: TRBV18
size: .
J: TRBJ1-1

CDR3: CATSGTGYDGYTF
DNA: TGTGCCACCAGTGGGACAGGGTATGATGGCTACACCTTC
D: TRBD1
V: TRBV24-1
size: once
J: TRBJ1-2

CDR3: CASSMGPPGTEAFF
DNA: TGTGCCAGTAGTATGGGGCCCCCAGGCACTGAAGCTTTCTTT
D: .
V: TRBV19
size: few
J: TRBJ1-1

CDR3: CASSSRAPGETQYF
DNA: TGTGCCAGCAGCTCACGGGCCCCGGGGGAGACCCAGTACTTC
D: .
V: TRBV7-2
size: .
J: TRBJ2-5

CDR3: CASTGQGYQPQHF
DNA: TGTGCCAGCACCGGACAGGGGTATCAGCCCCAGCATTTT
D: TRBD1
V: TRBV28
size: .
J: TRBJ1-5

CDR3: CASSPSAGATNEKLFF
DNA: TGTGCCAGCAGCCCTTCAGCGGGGGCAACTAATGAAAAACTGTTTTTT
D: .
V: TRBV6-2/TRBV6-3
size: once
J: TRBJ1-4

CDR3: CASSRLRQGSAGANVLTF
DNA: TGCGCCAGCAGCCGCCTGAGACAGGGTAGCGCTGGGGCCAACGTCCTGACTTTC
D: TRBD1
V: TRBV4-3
size: .
J: TRBJ2-6